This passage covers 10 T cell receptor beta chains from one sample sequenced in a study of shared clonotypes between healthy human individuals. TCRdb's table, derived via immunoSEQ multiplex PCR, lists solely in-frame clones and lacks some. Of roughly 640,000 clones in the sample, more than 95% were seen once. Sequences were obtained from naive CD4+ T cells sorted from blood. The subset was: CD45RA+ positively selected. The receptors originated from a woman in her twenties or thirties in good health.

The CDR3, as DNA: TGTGCCAGCAGTTCCTACGGGGGTGGCACAGATACGCAGTATTTT. This sequence encodes CASSSYGGGTDTQYF. The gene calls are TRBV27 and TRBJ2-3; perhaps TRBD2 as D (6 bases). The ends were cut back, 4 bases at V and 1 base at J, with 12 bases in the middle. Germline assignment: CDR1 MNHEY and CDR2 SMNVEV (reference sequence). The CDR3 is 15 amino acids.

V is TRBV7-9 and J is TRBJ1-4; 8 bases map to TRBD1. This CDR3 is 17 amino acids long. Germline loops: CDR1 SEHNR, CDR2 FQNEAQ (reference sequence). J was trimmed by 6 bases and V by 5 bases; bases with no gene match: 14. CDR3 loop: CASSTLARQGAYEKLFF. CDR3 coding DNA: TGTGCCAGCAGCACCCTCGCTCGGCAGGGGGCTTATGAAAAACTGTTTTTT.

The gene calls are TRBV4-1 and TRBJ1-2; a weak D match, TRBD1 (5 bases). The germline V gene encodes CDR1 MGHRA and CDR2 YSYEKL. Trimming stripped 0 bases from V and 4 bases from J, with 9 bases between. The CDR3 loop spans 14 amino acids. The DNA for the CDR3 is TGCGCCAGCAGCCAAGAGTGGGGGGTCTATGGCTACACCTTC. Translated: CASSQEWGVYGYTF.

The chain's CDR3 is CASSFFMAGVRTGELFF. The CDR3 coding sequence is TGTGCCAGCAGCTTCTTCATGGCAGGGGTTCGCACCGGGGAGCTGTTTTTT. The chain couples TRBV5-6 to TRBJ2-2, with D tentatively TRBD1 (6 bases). V was clipped by 2 bases and J by 4 bases, with 18 bases between them. This CDR3 is 17 amino acids long. In germline, CDR1 is SGHDT, CDR2 YYEEEE.

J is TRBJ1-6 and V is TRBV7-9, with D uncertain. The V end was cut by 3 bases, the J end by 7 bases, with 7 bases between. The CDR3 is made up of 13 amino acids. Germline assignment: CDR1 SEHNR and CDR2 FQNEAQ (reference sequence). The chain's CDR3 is CASSFSGNSPLHF. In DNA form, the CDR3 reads TGTGCCAGCAGCTTTTCGGGGAATTCACCCCTCCACTTT.

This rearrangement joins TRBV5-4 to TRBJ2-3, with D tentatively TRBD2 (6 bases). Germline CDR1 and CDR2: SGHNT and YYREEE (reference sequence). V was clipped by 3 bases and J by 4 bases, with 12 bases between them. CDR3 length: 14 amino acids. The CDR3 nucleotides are TGTGCCAGCAGCTCAAAGACTAGTCCAGATACGCAGTATTTT. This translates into CASSSKTSPDTQYF.

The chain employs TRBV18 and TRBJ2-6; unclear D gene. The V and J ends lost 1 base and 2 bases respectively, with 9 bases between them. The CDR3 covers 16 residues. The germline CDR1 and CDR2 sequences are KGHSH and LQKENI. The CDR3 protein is CASSPLGGAGANVLTF. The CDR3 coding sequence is TGTGCCAGCTCACCACTGGGTGGGGCTGGGGCCAACGTCCTGACTTTC.

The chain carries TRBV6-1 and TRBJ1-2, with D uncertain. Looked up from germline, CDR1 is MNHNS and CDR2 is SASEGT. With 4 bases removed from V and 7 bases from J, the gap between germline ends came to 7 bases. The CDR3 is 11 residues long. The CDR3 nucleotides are TGTGCCAGCAGTGCAAGGGTTGGCTACACCTTC. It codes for CASSARVGYTF.

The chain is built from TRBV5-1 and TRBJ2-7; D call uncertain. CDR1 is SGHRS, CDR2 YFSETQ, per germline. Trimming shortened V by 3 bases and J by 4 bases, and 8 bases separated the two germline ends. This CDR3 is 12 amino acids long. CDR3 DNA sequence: TGCGCCAGCAGCTCCGACATTTACGAGCAGTACTTC. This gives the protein CASSSDIYEQYF.

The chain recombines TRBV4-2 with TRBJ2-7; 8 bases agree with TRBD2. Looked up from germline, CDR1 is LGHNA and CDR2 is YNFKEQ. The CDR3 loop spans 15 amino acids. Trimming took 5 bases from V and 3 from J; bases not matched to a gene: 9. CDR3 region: CASSETSGGGYEQYF. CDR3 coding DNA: TGTGCCAGCAGCGAAACTAGCGGAGGGGGCTACGAGCAGTACTTC.